Listed here is a single TCR beta chain. In this sample, this clone turned up once. Its antigen has not been determined. No quality values exist for individual bases; no much larger clone is one base distant. These data originate in a study of cytotoxic CD8 clonotypes in ibrutinib-treated CLL (dated by TCRdb to about 2021). At the level of the whole study: The cohort was composed of around twelve relapsed/refractory and around 15 treatment-naive patients; IGHV unmutated status was identified in 17 patients. Partial responses were observed in around 25 patients and complete responses in 2; after a median follow-up of around 68 months, remission was maintained in some 14 patients and progression was observed in about twelve. Response samples were obtained after a median of around 11 months of treatment, with a range of about 6 to 36 months. An average of 255,043 productive templates and 94,082 productive rearrangements was obtained per sample. Longitudinal samples were available for about 30% of the 86 trial participants. Cryopreserved peripheral blood mononuclear cells were obtained prior to treatment, at the time of response, and at either disease progression or sustained remission. All remission and progressive disease samples were collected while patients were still receiving ibrutinib.

Beyond this particular receptor, the publication reports: At ibrutinib response clonality went up, during sustained remission it held steady, and at progression it dropped back toward baseline. Public clonotypes were rare and either shrank or stayed stable during treatment, and the rise in clonality at ibrutinib response reflected expansion of private clonotypes. Baseline clonality exceeded that of age-matched healthy donors and correlated strongly with circulating CD8+ T-cell counts. Sampling times were not matched between patients in sustained remission and patients whose disease was progressing, and lymph node repertoires were not examined.

V lost 2 bases and J lost 1 base; the stretch between them is 9 bases long. CDR1 and CDR2 are read off the germline V gene as MNHEY and SVGAGI. The CDR3 goes from the cysteine to the phenylalanine over 15 residues. Solely the CDR3 DNA is kept, with 45 bases framed from the first base. The time point tag for this specimen amounts to: around 2 years on ibrutinib. For TCR beta library preparation, approximately 2 micrograms of genomic DNA were isolated from cryopreserved PBMCs. Longitudinal blood samples from CLL patients on ibrutinib monotherapy underwent high-throughput TCR beta sequencing. The patients took part in an open-label, single-center phase 2 trial of ibrutinib monotherapy. On a MiSeq, deep resolution sequencing aimed for a depth between 1 in 1 million and 1 in 200,000 T cells, with each clonotype covered around 9.2x on average. The immunoSEQ hsTCRB Kit was used to generate TCR beta libraries. The original methods were these. ImmunoSEQ Data Assistant and ImmunoSEQ Analyzer were used for data analysis, and V, D and J genes were assigned according to IMGT definitions. Clonality was computed as one minus normalized Shannon entropy of productive rearrangement frequencies, ranging from 0 to 1. Only overrepresented clonotypes making up at least 0.05% of the repertoire of each patient were included in the public clonotype analysis. Roughly 12 age-matched healthy donor repertoires from immuneACCESS were used as controls for clonality. This is the immuneACCESS table as TCRdb keeps it, with only in-frame sequences that have V and J called. A part of the clones is gone; compared with another copy, unresolved V genes explain less than half, and the rest is unexplained. That table furnishes V, J and clone size, whereas the DNA furnished D and trimming. This sample gives fewer than 200,000 clones in total; about 80% of them show up just once. In total, the top ten clones hold around 4.5% of the sample.

The TCR comes from a human donor with chronic lymphocytic leukemia. Recombination joined TRBV6-5 with TRBJ1-3; the D segment cannot be called with confidence. The sample consisted of PBMCs, taken after 24 months of ibrutinib treatment. The DNA sequence reads TGTGCCAGCAGTTACGGATCGTATTCTGGAAACACCATATATTTT. The translation is CASSYGSYSGNTIYF.